The 16 T cell receptor beta chains below come from one sample, sequenced in a study of beta chain features in type 1 diabetes. Study-wide findings and caveats: There was a moderate but significant shortening of TCRB CDR3s in all four CD4+ subsets of Type 1 diabetes patients.

What these receptors recognize is not known. The entirety of the isolated RNA underwent reverse transcription, so expressed TCRB transcripts were sequenced. Clones were sequenced by immunoSEQ multiplex PCR, and TCRdb holds only the in-frame ones, with some missing. The data show approximately 57,000 clones, with around half seen just once and 2.6% held by the top ten. Sequencing was performed on Tregs from blood. These receptors all come from a woman in her forties with type 1 diabetes.

The genes are TRBV5-1 and TRBJ2-2; the match to TRBD2 covers 8 bases. This CDR3 comprises 16 residues. J gave up 4 bases and V 1 base, and 6 bases lay outside the gene matches. Germline assignment: CDR1 SGHRS and CDR2 YFSETQ. The CDR3 region is CASSLSFAGGTGELFF. CDR3 DNA: TGCGCCAGCAGCTTGAGTTTTGCGGGGGGCACCGGGGAGCTGTTTTTT.

There are a few counts of this clone. The V and J genes are TRBV29-1 and TRBJ1-1; D is possibly TRBD1 (6 bases). The ends were cut back, 4 bases at V and 3 bases at J, with 15 bases in the middle. The CDR3 covers 14 residues. The germline V gene encodes CDR1 SQVTM and CDR2 ANQGSEA. The DNA for the CDR3 is TGCAGCGTTGGGACAGTGGGGCGGGACACTGAAGCTTTCTTT. Protein: CSVGTVGRDTEAFF.

The chain uses TRBV7-2 and TRBJ2-7, with D maybe TRBD1 (7 bases). The CDR3 spans 15 residues. V dropped 1 base and J dropped 2 bases, with 12 bases sitting between them. Per germline, CDR1 SGHTA and CDR2 FQGNSA. CDR3 nucleotide sequence: TGTGCCAGCAGCTTAGTCCAGGGGGGTACCTACGAGCAGTACTTC. This sequence encodes CASSLVQGGTYEQYF.

The CDR3 protein is CASRALGVEQFF. The CDR3 DNA reads TGTGCCAGCAGGGCCTTAGGAGTTGAGCAGTTCTTC. The chain employs TRBV2 and TRBJ2-1; D is uncertain. V shed 6 bases and J shed 9 bases, with 12 bases lying between them. The V gene's germline CDR1 is SNHLY and CDR2 FYNNEI. The CDR3 covers 12 residues. Supplemented by reference TRBV2 and TRBJ2-1, the full variable domain reads EPEVTQTPSHQVTQMGQEVILRCVPISNHLYFYWYRQILGQKVEFLVSFYNNEISEKSEIFDDQFSVERPDGSNFTLKIRSTKLEDSAMYFCASRALGVEQFFGPGTRLTVL.

This chain uses TRBV7-9 with TRBJ2-3, with D perhaps matching TRBD2 (5 bases). The length of the CDR3 is 15 residues. The germline V and J ends were trimmed by 3 bases and 4 bases, with 14 bases remaining between them. Looked up from germline, CDR1 is SEHNR and CDR2 is FQNEAQ (reference sequence). The CDR3 bases are TGTGCCAGCAGCTTTTACGGGAAGGCATCAGATACGCAGTATTTT. It specifies CASSFYGKASDTQYF.

The chain has TRBV5-1 and TRBJ2-1; D may be TRBD1 (6 bases). The CDR3 spans 14 residues. V was trimmed by 1 base and J by 5 bases, leaving 10 bases between them. Germline assignment: CDR1 SGHRS and CDR2 YFSETQ. This chain's CDR3 is CASSLYPGDNEQFF. CDR3 nucleotides: TGCGCCAGCAGCTTGTATCCAGGGGACAATGAGCAGTTCTTC.

The chain is built from TRBV30 and TRBJ2-5, with 10 bases fitting TRBD2. V dropped 4 bases and J dropped 0; count of bases not matched to a gene: 5. CDR1 is GTSNPN and CDR2 is SVGIG in the germline V gene (reference sequence). There are 15 residues in the CDR3. CDR3 residues: CAWMIAGGHQETQYF. The CDR3 bases are TGTGCCTGGATGATAGCGGGGGGCCACCAAGAGACCCAGTACTTC.

The V gene is TRBV5-1, the J gene TRBJ1-1, with unresolved D. Germline V lookup: CDR1 SGHRS, CDR2 YFSETQ. The germline V and J ends were trimmed by 3 bases and 1 base, with 13 bases remaining between them. The CDR3 totals 15 residues. The CDR3 loop is CASSSAEGANTEAFF. For the CDR3, the DNA is TGCGCCAGCAGCTCCGCGGAGGGAGCGAACACTGAAGCTTTCTTT.

This clone was found a few times. The chain combines TRBV6-1 with TRBJ1-2; 7 bases map to TRBD1. The junction had 3 bases not matched to a gene; V was cut back by 3 bases and J by 2 bases. The CDR3 has 14 residues. Germline lookup yields CDR1 MNHNS and CDR2 SASEGT. The CDR3 DNA follows: TGTGCCAGCAGTGACCGGGACAGCAACTATGGCTACACCTTC. Residues: CASSDRDSNYGYTF.

This chain links TRBV18 with TRBJ2-7, with D possibly being TRBD1 (6 bases). The CDR3 runs to 14 residues. CDR1 and CDR2 (germline): KGHSH, LQKENI. V lost 3 bases, J lost 2 bases, and 11 bases lay in between. The CDR3 region is CASSPTGITYEQYF. CDR3 in DNA: TGTGCCAGCTCACCCACAGGGATCACCTACGAGCAGTACTTC.

The chain couples TRBV28 to TRBJ2-5, with 8 bases that match TRBD1. The J segment lost 4 bases and the V segment lost 5 bases, leaving 6 bases of the junction unmatched. The CDR3 loop spans 14 amino acids. Per germline, CDR1 MDHEN and CDR2 SYDVKM. CDR3 loop: CASSRGQGGETQYF. DNA for the CDR3: TGTGCCAGCAGTCGAGGACAGGGAGGAGAGACCCAGTACTTC.

The chain links TRBV6-5 to TRBJ1-6, with D uncertain. The length of the CDR3 is 14 residues. Deletions cut 5 bases from V and 9 bases from J, with 14 bases between. From germline, CDR1 is MNHEY and CDR2 SVGAGI. CDR3 DNA sequence: TGTGCCAGCAGTCCCCGGGAGTTGGGTTCACCCCTCCACTTT. It translates to CASSPRELGSPLHF.

This clone was observed a few times. J is TRBJ2-7 and V is TRBV5-1, with a weak D call TRBD1 (5 bases). The CDR3 is 13 amino acids. Deletions cut 1 base from V and 2 bases from J, with 7 bases between. Germline assignment: CDR1 SGHRS and CDR2 YFSETQ. The CDR3 coding sequence is TGCGCCAGCAGCTTGCCAGGGACCTACGAGCAGTACTTC. It codes for CASSLPGTYEQYF.

V gene TRBV18 combines with J gene TRBJ1-1; D might be TRBD1 (6 bases). Germline V gene sequence: CDR1 KGHSH, CDR2 LQKENI. The V end lost 6 bases, the J end lost 3 bases, and 14 bases lay between the germline ends. CDR3 length: 14 residues. CDR3 in amino acids: CASSWTATDTEAFF. The DNA for the CDR3 is TGTGCCAGCTCCTGGACAGCTACAGACACTGAAGCTTTCTTT.

The rearrangement joins TRBV9 to TRBJ2-1; D gene unclear. Germline V gene data show CDR1 as SGDLS and CDR2 as YYNGEE. There are 16 residues in the CDR3. The V gene lost 2 bases and the J gene lost 6 bases, with 18 bases spanning the gap. CDR3 sequence (DNA): TGTGCCAGCAGCGTCGGTGGAGACTCAAGCGTCAATGAGCAGTTCTTC. Protein sequence: CASSVGGDSSVNEQFF. The variable domain in full, completed from reference TRBV9 and TRBJ2-1, reads DSGVTQTPKHLITATGQRVTLRCSPRSGDLSVYWYQQSLDQGLQFLIQYYNGEERAKGNILERFSAQQFPDLHSELNLSSLELGDSALYFCASSVGGDSSVNEQFFGPGTRLTVL.

The chain has TRBV11-2 and TRBJ2-7, with TRBD2 as a possible D gene (6 bases). Between the trimmed V and J ends, which lost 5 bases and 5 bases, there was a span of 13 bases. CDR3 length: 13 residues. CDR1 SGHAT and CDR2 FQNNGV come from the germline V gene. CDR3 amino acids: CASSPAGSNEQYF. CDR3 in DNA: TGTGCCAGCAGCCCTGCGGGGAGCAACGAGCAGTACTTC.